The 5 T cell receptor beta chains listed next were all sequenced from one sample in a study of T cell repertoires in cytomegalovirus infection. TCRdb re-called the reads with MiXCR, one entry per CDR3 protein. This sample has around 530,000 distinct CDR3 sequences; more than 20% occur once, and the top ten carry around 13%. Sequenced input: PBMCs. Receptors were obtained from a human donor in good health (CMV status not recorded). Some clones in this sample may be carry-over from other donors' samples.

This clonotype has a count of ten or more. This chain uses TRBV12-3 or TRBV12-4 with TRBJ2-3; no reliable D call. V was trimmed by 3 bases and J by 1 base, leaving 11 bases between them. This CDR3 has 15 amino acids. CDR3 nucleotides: TGTGCCAGCAGTTTGATGTCGGTAGGCACAGATACGCAGTATTTT. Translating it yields CASSLMSVGTDTQYF.

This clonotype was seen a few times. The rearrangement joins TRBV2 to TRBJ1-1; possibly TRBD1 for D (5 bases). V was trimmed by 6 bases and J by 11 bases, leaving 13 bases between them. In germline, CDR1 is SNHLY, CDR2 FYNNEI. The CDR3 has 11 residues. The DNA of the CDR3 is TGTGCCAGCAGGTCCAGGGAGTCGGCTTTCTTT. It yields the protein CASRSRESAFF.

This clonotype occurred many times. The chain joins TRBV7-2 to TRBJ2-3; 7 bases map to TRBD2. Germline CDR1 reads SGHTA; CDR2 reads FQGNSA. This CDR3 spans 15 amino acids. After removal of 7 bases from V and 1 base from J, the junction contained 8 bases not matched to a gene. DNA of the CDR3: TGTGCCAGCACCGTAGGGGCGGGGGGCACAGATACGCAGTATTTT. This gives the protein CASTVGAGGTDTQYF.

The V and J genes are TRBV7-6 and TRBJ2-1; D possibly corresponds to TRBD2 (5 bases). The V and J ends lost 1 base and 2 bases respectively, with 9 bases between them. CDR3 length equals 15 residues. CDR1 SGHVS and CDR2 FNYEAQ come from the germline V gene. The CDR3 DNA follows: TGTGCCAGCAGCTTAGTGAACGGGGCCTACAATGAGCAGTTCTTC. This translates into CASSLVNGAYNEQFF.

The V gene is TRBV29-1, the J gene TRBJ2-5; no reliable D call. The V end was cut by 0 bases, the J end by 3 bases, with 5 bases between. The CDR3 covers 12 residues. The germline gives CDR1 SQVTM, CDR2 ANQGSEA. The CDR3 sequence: CSVEDWEETQYF. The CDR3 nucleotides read TGCAGCGTTGAAGATTGGGAAGAGACCCAGTACTTC.